The 27 T cell receptor beta chains below all came from one sample that was sequenced in a study of cytomegalovirus exposure and HLA in healthy donors. PCR was performed using 60 Vbeta and 13 Jbeta primers. Clones were read by immunoSEQ multiplex PCR, and TCRdb kept only the in-frame ones, dropping some. The sample holds fewer than 150,000 clones; 70% to 80% are singletons and the top ten take 4.5% to 6.5%. Input material: PBMCs. The source is a male donor in good health and CMV-seronegative.

The chain employs TRBV5-1 and TRBJ2-4; 7 bases are shared with TRBD2. The germline gives CDR1 SGHRS, CDR2 YFSETQ. V lost 0 bases, J lost 5 bases, and 5 bases stayed unmatched. The CDR3 consists of 15 residues. In nucleotides, the CDR3 is TGCGCCAGCAGCTTGGATCCGGGAGGCCAAAACATTCAGTACTTC. It is translated as CASSLDPGGQNIQYF.

The V call is TRBV6-6, the J call TRBJ2-1; unclear D gene. This CDR3 is built from 12 residues. Deletions cut 4 bases from V and 8 bases from J, with 9 bases between. Per germline, CDR1 MNHNY and CDR2 SVGAGI (reference sequence). In nucleotides, the CDR3 is TGTGCCAGCAGTTCAAATTCGGATGAGCAGTTCTTC. This translates into CASSSNSDEQFF.

The chain links TRBV7-6 to TRBJ1-2; 8 positions agree with TRBD1. CDR1 SGHVS and CDR2 FNYEAQ come from the germline V gene. This CDR3 comprises 13 residues. Losses at the gene ends were 3 bases for V and 4 bases for J; bases not matched to a gene: 1. CDR3 bases: TGTGCCAGCAGCTTTACAGGGGGCTATGGCTACACCTTC. Translated: CASSFTGGYGYTF.

The genes are TRBV29-1 and TRBJ2-7; TRBD2 matches 7 bases. The CDR3 length is 13 residues. Unmatched junction bases numbered 7, after V lost 8 bases and J lost 0 bases. CDR1 and CDR2 (germline): SQVTM, ANQGSEA. CDR3 nucleotide sequence: TGCAGCTTTTCCCGGGGGGACTCCTACGAGCAGTACTTC. This codes for CSFSRGDSYEQYF.

The J gene is TRBJ1-1, the V gene TRBV27; D is perhaps TRBD1 (6 bases). V shed 3 bases and J shed 8 bases, with 16 bases lying between them. The CDR3 loop spans 14 amino acids. CDR1 is MNHEY, CDR2 SMNVEV, per germline (reference sequence). This CDR3 reads CASSFSTGQPEAFF. The CDR3 nucleotides read TGTGCCAGCAGTTTCTCTACCGGACAGCCAGAAGCTTTCTTT.

The rearrangement links TRBV5-1 to TRBJ2-3; no clear D. V was trimmed by 0 bases and J by 5 bases, leaving 7 bases between them. The CDR3 runs to 13 residues. Germline values: CDR1 SGHRS, CDR2 YFSETQ. The DNA of the CDR3 is TGCGCCAGCAGCTTGGGTGAACTAGATACGCAGTATTTT. Translation: CASSLGELDTQYF.

The rearrangement links TRBV5-1 to TRBJ2-3, with 11 bases matching TRBD2. Trimming took 3 bases from V and 4 from J; bases not matched to a gene: 7. CDR3 length equals 16 residues. Germline CDR1 SGHRS, CDR2 YFSETQ. CDR3 in amino acids: CASSSSSGGLADTQYF. The CDR3 DNA is TGCGCCAGCAGCTCCTCTAGCGGGGGGTTGGCAGATACGCAGTATTTT.

This chain links TRBV18 with TRBJ2-3; D might be TRBD1 (6 bases). CDR1 and CDR2 from the germline V gene are KGHSH and LQKENI. Deletions cut 4 bases from V and 3 bases from J, with 17 bases between. The CDR3 is made up of 16 amino acids. CDR3 nucleotides: TGTGCCAGCTCACAAAAGCTAGGAACAGGGACAGATACGCAGTATTTT. Translated: CASSQKLGTGTDTQYF.

The chain is built from TRBV6-5 and TRBJ2-2; a possible D gene is TRBD2 (5 bases). Trimming removed 0 bases at V and 7 bases at J, with 9 bases between. This CDR3 is 14 amino acids long. CDR1 and CDR2 (germline): MNHEY, SVGAGI. CDR3 region: CASSYSMGSGELFF. The CDR3 DNA reads as TGTGCCAGCAGTTACTCGATGGGGAGCGGGGAGCTGTTTTTT.

V is TRBV19 and J is TRBJ1-1; D possibly corresponds to TRBD1 (6 bases). Per germline, CDR1 LNHDA and CDR2 SQIVND (reference sequence). V lost 5 bases and J 0 bases, leaving 13 bases between the germline ends. This CDR3 region has 15 residues. CDR3 sequence reads: CASSRHRAVNTEAFF. The CDR3 DNA follows: TGTGCCAGTAGTCGACACAGGGCTGTGAACACTGAAGCTTTCTTT.

The chain employs TRBV18 and TRBJ1-5; D is undetermined. Germline V gives CDR1 KGHSH, CDR2 LQKENI. V was clipped by 6 bases and J by 1 base, with 10 bases between them. This CDR3 contains 14 residues. The CDR3 region is CASSAGESNQPQHF. As DNA, the CDR3 is TGTGCCAGCTCGGCCGGAGAGAGCAATCAGCCCCAGCATTTT.

This chain connects TRBV30 to TRBJ2-7; 7 nucleotides line up with TRBD2. The CDR3 extends over 15 amino acids. Trimming cost V 3 bases and J 5 bases; bases outside gene matches: 13. The germline V gene has CDR1 GTSNPN and CDR2 SVGIG (reference sequence). As DNA, the CDR3 is TGTGCCTGGAGGCCCCCCCAGGGACTATCTCACGAGCAGTACTTC. Its translation is CAWRPPQGLSHEQYF.

The V gene is TRBV10-1, the J gene TRBJ1-2; TRBD1 agrees at 8 bases. The CDR3 runs to 14 residues. Germline-derived CDR1 and CDR2 are WNHNN and SYGVQD (reference sequence). The V gene end was trimmed by 7 bases and the J gene end by 2 bases; junction bases not matched to a gene: 6. CDR3 sequence reads: CASNTGTGNYGYTF. The CDR3 region has the DNA TGCGCCAGCAATACCGGGACAGGCAACTATGGCTACACCTTC.

V and J are TRBV19 and TRBJ1-5; no clear D gene. The CDR3 totals 12 residues. The V end was cut by 7 bases, the J end by 7 bases, with 11 bases between. In germline, CDR1 is LNHDA, CDR2 SQIVND (reference sequence). In DNA form, the CDR3 reads TGTGCCAGTAATTCAGGAATGCAGCCCCAGCATTTT. Amino acid sequence: CASNSGMQPQHF.

The J gene is TRBJ2-2, the V gene TRBV7-8; no firm D call. With 4 bases removed from V and 6 bases from J, the gap between germline ends came to 6 bases. CDR3 length: 12 residues. Germline CDR1 reads SGHVS; CDR2 reads FQNEAQ. DNA of the CDR3: TGTGCCAGCAGCTCAAGCGCCGGGGAGCTGTTTTTT. Its translation: CASSSSAGELFF.

The gene calls are TRBV5-6 and TRBJ2-2; 10 nucleotides match TRBD1. Germline CDR1 and CDR2: SGHDT and YYEEEE. V lost 1 base and J lost 7; bases outside the gene matches: 7. This CDR3 has 16 residues. The CDR3 here is CASSLLGTGVGGELFF. CDR3 bases: TGTGCCAGCAGCTTGCTCGGGACAGGGGTGGGCGGGGAGCTGTTTTTT.

The chain couples TRBV5-1 to TRBJ2-1, with D possibly being TRBD2 (7 bases). Trimming left V 1 base short and J 4 bases short, with 15 bases between. CDR1 and CDR2 from the germline V gene are SGHRS and YFSETQ. This CDR3 spans 16 amino acids. In DNA, the CDR3 is TGCGCCAGCAGCTTGTCCACGGGGGGCGGTTACAATGAGCAGTTCTTC. It translates to CASSLSTGGGYNEQFF.

This chain connects TRBV5-1 to TRBJ1-1; 10 nucleotides align to TRBD1. The J segment lost 1 base and the V segment lost 6 bases, leaving 6 bases of the junction unmatched. Germline V gene lookup returns CDR1 SGHRS and CDR2 YFSETQ. The CDR3 runs to 15 residues. The DNA for the CDR3 is TGCGCCAGCACCATGGGACAGGGGAGGAACACTGAAGCTTTCTTT. It is translated as CASTMGQGRNTEAFF. The entire variable domain, with the rest obtained from reference TRBV5-1 and TRBJ1-1, is as follows: KAGVTQTPRYLIKTRGQQVTLSCSPISGHRSVSWYQQTPGQGLQFLFEYFSETQRNKGNFPGRFSGRQFSNSRSEMNVSTLELGDSALYLCASTMGQGRNTEAFFGQGTRLTVV.

This clone was picked up a small number of times. The rearrangement uses TRBV6-1 and TRBJ1-4; 8 bases agree with TRBD1. The germline V gene has CDR1 MNHNS and CDR2 SASEGT. J gave up 5 bases and V 6 bases, and 5 bases lay outside the gene matches. The CDR3 has 14 amino acids. CDR3 DNA: TGTGCCAGCAGGGGGACAGGTTTAAATGAAAAACTGTTTTTT. This codes for CASRGTGLNEKLFF.

The V gene is TRBV10-3, the J gene TRBJ1-6; the match to TRBD1 covers 8 bases. The germline gives CDR1 ENHRY, CDR2 SYGVKD. The CDR3 contains 14 residues. Trimming took 6 bases from V and 8 from J; bases not matched to a gene: 6. CDR3 sequence: CAISQGTGDSPLHF. The DNA for the CDR3 is TGTGCCATCAGCCAAGGGACAGGAGATTCACCCCTCCACTTT.

This chain links TRBV18 with TRBJ1-2; TRBD1 is a possible D gene (6 bases). CDR3 length: 15 residues. Looked up from germline, CDR1 is KGHSH and CDR2 is LQKENI. The ends were cut back, 3 bases at V and 0 bases at J, with 11 bases in the middle. The CDR3 sequence is CASSPTGLSNYGYTF. CDR3 DNA: TGTGCCAGCTCACCCACAGGGCTCTCTAACTATGGCTACACCTTC.

V is TRBV7-2 and J is TRBJ2-1, with 7 bases aligning to TRBD2. The CDR3 spans 18 residues. After removal of 1 base from V and 0 bases from J, the junction contained 9 bases not matched to a gene. Germline V gene sequence: CDR1 SGHTA, CDR2 FQGNSA. The CDR3 DNA sequence: TGTGCCAGCAGCTTAGTATGGGGCGGGGGATACTCCTACAATGAGCAGTTCTTC. Translating it yields CASSLVWGGGYSYNEQFF.

The chain is built from TRBV2 and TRBJ2-5; 14 bases match TRBD2. Losses at the gene ends were 3 bases for V and 4 bases for J; bases not matched to a gene: 7. CDR3 length: 17 amino acids. The germline V gene encodes CDR1 SNHLY and CDR2 FYNNEI. The DNA of the CDR3 is TGTGCCAGCAGTGAGACTAGCGGGGGGGCAAAAAGAGAGACCCAGTACTTC. Amino acids: CASSETSGGAKRETQYF.

As DNA, the CDR3 is TGTGCCCGACGACAGGCAGATACGCAGTATTTT. This gives the protein CARRQADTQYF. V gene TRBV30 combines with J gene TRBJ2-3, with a tentative D call TRBD1 (6 bases). Germline CDR1 and CDR2: GTSNPN and SVGIG (reference sequence). CDR3 length: 11 amino acids. V was trimmed by 8 bases and J by 4 bases, leaving 10 bases between them.

Only one count was recorded for this clone. The V call is TRBV2, the J call TRBJ1-2, with 11 bases identical to TRBD1. This CDR3 contains 13 residues. J gave up 7 bases and V 3 bases, and 1 base lay outside the gene matches. Germline CDR1 SNHLY, CDR2 FYNNEI. The CDR3, as DNA: TGTGCCAGCAGTGATGGGACAGGGGGTGGCTACACCTTC. Protein: CASSDGTGGGYTF.

The chain is built from TRBV6-5 and TRBJ1-1; D uncertain. Deletions cut 2 bases from V and 2 bases from J, with 9 bases between. Germline V lookup: CDR1 MNHEY, CDR2 SVGAGI. The CDR3 has 14 residues. This chain's CDR3 is CASSYGQSNTEAFF. The CDR3 DNA follows: TGTGCCAGCAGTTACGGGCAGAGCAACACTGAAGCTTTCTTT.

The genes are TRBV11-2 and TRBJ2-5; TRBD2 matches 9 bases. V lost 4 bases to trimming and J lost 5 bases; unmatched junction nucleotides: 8. Germline V gene sequence: CDR1 SGHAT, CDR2 FQNNGV. CDR3 length: 15 residues. The CDR3 region has the DNA TGTGCCAGCAGCTCCCCAGCGGGGGGCAGGGAGACCCAGTACTTC. It encodes CASSSPAGGRETQYF.